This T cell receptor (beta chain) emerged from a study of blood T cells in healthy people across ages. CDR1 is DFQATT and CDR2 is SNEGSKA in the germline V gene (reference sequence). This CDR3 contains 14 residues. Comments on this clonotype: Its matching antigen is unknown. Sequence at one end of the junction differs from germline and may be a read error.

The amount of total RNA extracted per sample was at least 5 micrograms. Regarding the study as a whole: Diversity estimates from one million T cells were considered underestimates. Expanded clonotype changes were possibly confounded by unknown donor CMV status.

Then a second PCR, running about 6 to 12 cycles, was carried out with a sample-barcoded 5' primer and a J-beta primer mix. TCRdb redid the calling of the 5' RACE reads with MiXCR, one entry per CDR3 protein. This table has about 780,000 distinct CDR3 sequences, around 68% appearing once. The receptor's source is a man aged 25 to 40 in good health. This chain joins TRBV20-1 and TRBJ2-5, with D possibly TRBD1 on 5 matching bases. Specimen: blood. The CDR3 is CSARAGLPQETQYF. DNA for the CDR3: TGCAGTGCCAGAGCAGGGCTACCTCAAGAGACCCAGTACTTC.